This passage covers 28 T cell receptor beta chains from one sample sequenced in a study of CD8 T cells in Susac syndrome. Reverse transcription of roughly 0.45 to 1 ug RNA was performed with random hexamers. TCRdb re-derived calls from the immunoSEQ multiplex PCR reads in MiXCR, one entry per CDR3 protein. The sample shows some 110,000 distinct CDR3 sequences, 90% to 95% of them seen only once. The sequencing sample was made of CD4+ T cells from PBMCs. These receptors were obtained from a human donor with multiple sclerosis.

The V call is TRBV6-6, the J call TRBJ1-5; D gene unclear. This CDR3 region has 12 residues. Germline CDR1 reads MNHNY; CDR2 reads SVGAGI (reference sequence). V was pared by 4 bases and J by 3 bases, with 4 bases between. The CDR3 is CASSSPNQPQHF. In nucleotides, the CDR3 is TGTGCCAGCAGTTCCCCCAATCAGCCCCAGCATTTT.

The chain couples TRBV19 to TRBJ2-4, with 7 bases aligning to TRBD1. This CDR3 has 15 amino acids. V dropped 5 bases and J dropped 3; count of bases not matched to a gene: 7. Germline loops: CDR1 LNHDA, CDR2 SQIVND (reference sequence). The CDR3 DNA sequence: TGTGCCAGTAGTTTTGGGGGACAGAGCAAAAACATTCAGTACTTC. Protein: CASSFGGQSKNIQYF.

The rearrangement links TRBV18 to TRBJ2-5; D may correspond to TRBD1 or TRBD2 (6 bases each). The CDR3 sequence is 14 residues long. Trimming took 2 bases from V and 2 from J, leaving 9 bases between them. The germline V gene has CDR1 KGHSH and CDR2 LQKENI. CDR3 protein: CASSPRGDQETQYF. The CDR3 coding sequence is TGTGCCAGCTCACCAAGGGGGGATCAAGAGACCCAGTACTTC.

The V gene is TRBV19, the J gene TRBJ2-2, with 7 bases aligning to TRBD1. With 6 bases clipped from V and 1 base from J, the junction kept 11 bases outside the gene matches. CDR1 is LNHDA, CDR2 SQIVND, per germline (reference sequence). CDR3 length equals 17 residues. CDR3 protein: CASSRLQGNRNTGELFF. The CDR3, as DNA: TGTGCCAGTAGCAGATTACAGGGGAATAGGAACACCGGGGAGCTGTTTTTT.

The V and J genes are TRBV28 and TRBJ1-6, with D maybe TRBD1 (5 bases). The V and J ends lost 5 bases and 7 bases respectively, with 15 bases between them. Germline V gives CDR1 MDHEN, CDR2 SYDVKM. The CDR3 extends over 15 amino acids. This chain's CDR3 is CASSVIVGGNSPLHF. DNA of the CDR3: TGTGCCAGCAGTGTGATTGTGGGGGGGAATTCACCCCTCCACTTT.

The chain carries TRBV30 and TRBJ1-5; D gene ambiguous. The CDR3 consists of 13 residues. The germline V and J ends were trimmed by 3 bases and 2 bases, with 8 bases remaining between them. Germline CDR1 is GTSNPN and CDR2 is SVGIG (reference sequence). The CDR3 loop reads CAWRTSRNQPQHF. In DNA, the CDR3 is TGTGCCTGGAGAACCAGCCGCAATCAGCCCCAGCATTTT.

The genes are TRBV11-3 and TRBJ1-6, with D unclear. This CDR3 has 16 amino acids. The V gene lost 3 bases and the J gene lost 6 bases, with 15 bases spanning the gap. Germline V CDR1 and CDR2: SGHNT, YENEEA. DNA of the CDR3: TGTGCCAGCAGCTTCGGGGTCACCAATAGTAATTCACCCCTCCACTTT. Translated: CASSFGVTNSNSPLHF.

V and J are TRBV7-9 and TRBJ1-2; D is unclear. This CDR3 has 13 residues. Germline V gene sequence: CDR1 SEHNR, CDR2 FQNEAQ (reference sequence). Trimming removed 5 bases at V and 5 bases at J, with 12 bases between. The CDR3 bases are TGTGCCAGCAGCACAGAGGTACCTTATGGCTACACCTTC. It codes for CASSTEVPYGYTF. Variable domain in full (rest from reference TRBV7-9 and TRBJ1-2): DTGVSQNPRHKITKRGQNVTFRCDPISEHNRLYWYRQTLGQGPEFLTYFQNEAQLEKSRLLSDRFSAERPKGSFSTLEIQRTEQGDSAMYLCASSTEVPYGYTFGSGTRLTVV.

This rearrangement joins TRBV3-1 to TRBJ2-7; D uncertain. The CDR3 is made up of 16 amino acids. Germline CDR1 reads LGHDT; CDR2 reads YNNKEL (reference sequence). Trimming took off 0 bases at V and 6 bases at J, with 18 bases between the two ends. This CDR3 reads CASSQDRSTPTFEQYF. The CDR3 region has the DNA TGTGCCAGCAGCCAAGATAGGAGTACCCCTACGTTCGAGCAGTACTTC.

The chain combines TRBV7-8 with TRBJ2-3, with a tentative D call TRBD2 (6 bases). CDR1 and CDR2 (germline): SGHVS, FQNEAQ. V was pared by 7 bases and J by 0 bases, with 11 bases between. The CDR3 is 14 amino acids. This CDR3 reads CASKAGLSTDTQYF. The CDR3 DNA sequence: TGTGCCAGCAAGGCGGGGCTAAGCACAGATACGCAGTATTTT.

This chain links TRBV6-5 with TRBJ2-3, with 12 bases that match TRBD2. The germline V gene has CDR1 MNHEY and CDR2 SVGAGI. J was trimmed by 1 base and V by 2 bases; bases with no gene match: 4. The CDR3 is 17 amino acids. CDR3: CASSYHRTSGGTDTQYF. CDR3 in DNA: TGTGCCAGCAGTTACCATAGGACTAGCGGGGGCACAGATACGCAGTATTTT.

The V call is TRBV19, the J call TRBJ1-2, with unresolved D. Trimming took off 4 bases at V and 8 bases at J, with 17 bases between the two ends. This CDR3 is built from 14 residues. Germline V gene data show CDR1 as LNHDA and CDR2 as SQIVND (reference sequence). In DNA form, the CDR3 reads TGTGCCAGTAGTACCCAGTGGCTGGAACAGGGCTACACCTTC. Translated, it gives CASSTQWLEQGYTF.

The rearrangement joins TRBV7-2 to TRBJ2-5; 10 bases match TRBD2. CDR1 and CDR2 (germline): SGHTA, FQGNSA. Trimming removed 2 bases from V and 9 bases from J; junction bases left unmatched: 9. CDR3 length: 15 residues. The CDR3 DNA follows: TGTGCCAGCAGCTTATGGAGCGGGGGGGCGGAGGCCCAGTACTTC. Its translation: CASSLWSGGAEAQYF.

The chain employs TRBV3-1 and TRBJ1-1; 8 bases fit TRBD1. Germline values: CDR1 LGHDT, CDR2 YNNKEL (reference sequence). Trimming took 6 bases from V and 7 from J; bases not matched to a gene: 10. This CDR3 has 14 residues. The CDR3 reads CASRHSGGAGEAFF. The DNA of the CDR3 is TGTGCCAGCAGGCACTCAGGGGGCGCGGGTGAAGCTTTCTTT.

This chain uses TRBV6-6 with TRBJ2-3; TRBD1 agrees at 11 bases. Germline CDR1 MNHNY, CDR2 SVGAGI (reference sequence). The CDR3 is 16 amino acids. The V gene end was trimmed by 5 bases and the J gene end by 3 bases; junction bases not matched to a gene: 7. The CDR3 sequence: CASSASGTGGTDTQYF. In nucleotides, the CDR3 is TGTGCCAGCAGTGCCTCCGGGACAGGGGGAACAGATACGCAGTATTTT.

The genes are TRBV10-3 and TRBJ1-3; D gene unclear. Germline V lookup: CDR1 ENHRY, CDR2 SYGVKD. This CDR3 spans 16 amino acids. V lost 0 bases to trimming and J lost 0 bases, with 9 bases between them. Here the CDR3 reads CAISESIGSSGNTIYF. CDR3 nucleotides: TGTGCCATCAGTGAGTCGATTGGATCCTCTGGAAACACCATATATTTT.

This rearrangement joins TRBV5-1 to TRBJ1-1; weak D call: TRBD1 (6 bases). Trimming stripped 3 bases from V and 4 bases from J, with 16 bases between. The CDR3 runs 15 residues. Germline values: CDR1 SGHRS, CDR2 YFSETQ. CDR3 region: CASSSKGGESTEAFF. DNA for the CDR3: TGCGCCAGCAGCTCAAAGGGGGGAGAGAGCACTGAAGCTTTCTTT.

This chain connects TRBV4-3 to TRBJ1-3; 10 bases align to TRBD1. The trim removed 5 bases at V and 6 bases at J, leaving 7 bases unmatched. This CDR3 has 15 residues. Germline V gene data show CDR1 as LGHNA and CDR2 as YSLEER. The CDR3 DNA reads TGCGCCAGCAGCTCCGGACAGGGGGGATTAAACACCATATATTTT. It encodes CASSSGQGGLNTIYF.

This clonotype appeared a few times. The chain combines TRBV13 with TRBJ2-7, with 7 positions matching TRBD2. Germline lookup yields CDR1 PRHDT and CDR2 FYEKMQ (reference sequence). With 7 bases clipped from V and 7 bases from J, the junction kept 10 bases outside the gene matches. The CDR3 covers 13 residues. Here the CDR3 DNA reads TGTGCCAGCACCCAGAGCGTGGGGGGGGAGCAGTACTTC. Encoded protein: CASTQSVGGEQYF.

The V gene is TRBV9, the J gene TRBJ1-1, with D perhaps matching TRBD1 (6 bases). Germline V gives CDR1 SGDLS, CDR2 YYNGEE. The germline V and J ends were trimmed by 0 bases and 1 base, with 16 bases remaining between them. The CDR3 covers 17 residues. CDR3 residues: CASSVVGGATANTEAFF. The CDR3 DNA follows: TGTGCCAGCAGCGTAGTGGGGGGCGCAACTGCGAACACTGAAGCTTTCTTT.

V gene TRBV15 combines with J gene TRBJ1-2, with unresolved D. The CDR3 runs to 10 residues. Germline CDR1 and CDR2: LNHNV and YYDKDF (reference sequence). V shed 7 bases and J shed 3 bases, with 3 bases lying between them. CDR3 loop: CATKYYGYTF. The CDR3 DNA reads TGTGCCACCAAGTACTATGGCTACACCTTC.

This chain uses TRBV19 with TRBJ1-2, with TRBD1 identical over 8 bases. V dropped 8 bases and J dropped 4; count of bases not matched to a gene: 9. CDR1 is LNHDA, CDR2 SQIVND, per germline (reference sequence). The CDR3 totals 14 residues. CDR3 nucleotides: TGTGCCAGTTGCCGGGGGACAGGTTCCTATGGCTACACCTTC. Translation gives CASCRGTGSYGYTF.

The chain links TRBV30 to TRBJ2-7; D call uncertain. Deletions cut 1 base from V and 4 bases from J, with 17 bases between. From germline, CDR1 is GTSNPN and CDR2 SVGIG (reference sequence). The CDR3 extends over 15 amino acids. For the CDR3, the DNA is TGTGCCTGGAGTGACCCGATTCTCGGCGGTTACGAGCAGTACTTC. It encodes CAWSDPILGGYEQYF.

The chain recombines TRBV20-1 with TRBJ2-3; D gene uncertain. V gave up 6 bases and J gave up 0 bases, with 13 bases separating them. Germline assignment: CDR1 DFQATT and CDR2 SNEGSKA (reference sequence). CDR3 length: 14 amino acids. CDR3 amino acids: CSAAPPGSTDTQYF. As DNA, the CDR3 is TGCAGTGCGGCACCACCAGGAAGCACAGATACGCAGTATTTT.

The chain employs TRBV29-1 and TRBJ1-1; the D is unclear. V was clipped by 6 bases and J by 3 bases, with 11 bases between them. The CDR3 loop spans 12 amino acids. Germline CDR1 is SQVTM and CDR2 is ANQGSEA. CDR3 loop: CSVTGIHTEAFF. CDR3 DNA sequence: TGCAGCGTGACCGGCATCCACACTGAAGCTTTCTTT.

The chain employs TRBV9 and TRBJ2-2; either TRBD1 or TRBD2 may fit D (5 bases each). Trimming cost V 6 bases and J 2 bases, with 14 bases left between them. Germline-derived CDR1 and CDR2 are SGDLS and YYNGEE. The CDR3 has 15 residues. The CDR3 sequence: CASTVSGQNTGELFF. In DNA, the CDR3 is TGTGCCAGCACCGTCAGCGGACAAAACACCGGGGAGCTGTTTTTT. The variable domain in full, with the rest retrieved from reference TRBV9 and TRBJ2-2, is DSGVTQTPKHLITATGQRVTLRCSPRSGDLSVYWYQQSLDQGLQFLIQYYNGEERAKGNILERFSAQQFPDLHSELNLSSLELGDSALYFCASTVSGQNTGELFFGEGSRLTVL.

V and J are TRBV30 and TRBJ2-5; weak D call: TRBD2 (5 bases). Germline V CDR1 and CDR2: GTSNPN, SVGIG (reference sequence). Trimming pared 1 base from V and 13 bases from J, leaving 19 bases between. This CDR3 comprises 13 residues. The CDR3 DNA is TGTGCCTGGAGTGGGATTGAACGGGGTACCGTGTACTTC. This codes for CAWSGIERGTVYF. The full variable domain, in which reference TRBV30 and TRBJ2-5 provide the parts outside the CDR3, is SQTIHQWPATLVQPVGSPLSLECTVEGTSNPNLYWYRQAAGRGLQLLFYSVGIGQISSEVPQNLSASRPQDRQFILSSKKLLLSDSGFYLCAWSGIERGTVYFGPGTRLLVL.

V and J are TRBV27 and TRBJ2-3; D gene uncertain. Germline lookup yields CDR1 MNHEY and CDR2 SMNVEV (reference sequence). The CDR3 has 17 amino acids. The germline V and J ends were trimmed by 4 bases and 2 bases, with 19 bases remaining between them. The DNA for the CDR3 is TGTGCCAGCAGTTCCTATGCGGTTGAGGCGATCACAGATACGCAGTATTTT. It encodes CASSSYAVEAITDTQYF.